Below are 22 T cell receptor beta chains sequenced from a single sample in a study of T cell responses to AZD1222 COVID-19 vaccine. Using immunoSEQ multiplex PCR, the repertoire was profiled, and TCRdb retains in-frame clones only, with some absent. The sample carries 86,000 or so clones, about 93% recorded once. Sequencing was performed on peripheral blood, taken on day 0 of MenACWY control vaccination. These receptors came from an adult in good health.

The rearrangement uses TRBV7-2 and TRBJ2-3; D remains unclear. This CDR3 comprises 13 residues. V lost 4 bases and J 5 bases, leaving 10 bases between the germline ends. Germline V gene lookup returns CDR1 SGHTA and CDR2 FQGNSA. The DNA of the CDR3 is TGTGCCAGCAGCTCCAATCAGCGAGATACGCAGTATTTT. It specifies CASSSNQRDTQYF.

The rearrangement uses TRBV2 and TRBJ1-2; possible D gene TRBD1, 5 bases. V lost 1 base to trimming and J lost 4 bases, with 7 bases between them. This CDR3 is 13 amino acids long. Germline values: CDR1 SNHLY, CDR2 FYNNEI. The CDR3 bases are TGTGCCAGCAGTGAAGGACAGCTCTATGGCTACACCTTC. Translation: CASSEGQLYGYTF.

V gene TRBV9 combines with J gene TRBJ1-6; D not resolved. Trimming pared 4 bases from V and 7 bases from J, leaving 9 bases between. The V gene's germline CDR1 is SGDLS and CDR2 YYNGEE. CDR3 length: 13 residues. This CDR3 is CASSPTMNSPLHF. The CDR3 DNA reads TGTGCCAGCAGCCCTACTATGAATTCACCCCTCCACTTT.

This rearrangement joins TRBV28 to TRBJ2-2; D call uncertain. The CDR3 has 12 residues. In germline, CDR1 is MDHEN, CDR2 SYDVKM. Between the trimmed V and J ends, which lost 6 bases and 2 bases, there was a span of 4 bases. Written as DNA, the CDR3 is TGTGCCAGCAGCATTAACACCGGGGAGCTGTTTTTT. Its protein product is CASSINTGELFF.

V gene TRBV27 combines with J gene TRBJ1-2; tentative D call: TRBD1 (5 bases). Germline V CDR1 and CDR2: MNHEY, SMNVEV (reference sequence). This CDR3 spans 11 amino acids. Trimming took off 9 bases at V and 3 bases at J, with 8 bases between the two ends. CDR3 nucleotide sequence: TGTGCCAGTGGGACGGACTATGGCTACACCTTC. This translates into CASGTDYGYTF.

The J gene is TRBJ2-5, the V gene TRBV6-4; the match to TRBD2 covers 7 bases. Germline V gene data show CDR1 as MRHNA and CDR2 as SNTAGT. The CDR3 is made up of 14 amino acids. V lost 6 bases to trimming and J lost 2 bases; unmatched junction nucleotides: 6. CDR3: CASRSTSPQETQYF. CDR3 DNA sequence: TGTGCCAGCAGGTCGACTAGCCCACAAGAGACCCAGTACTTC.

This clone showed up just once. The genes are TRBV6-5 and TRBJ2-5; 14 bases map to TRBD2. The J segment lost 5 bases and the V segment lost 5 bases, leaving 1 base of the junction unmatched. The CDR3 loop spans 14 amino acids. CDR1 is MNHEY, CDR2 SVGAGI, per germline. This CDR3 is CASSRTSGRETQYF. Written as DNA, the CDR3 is TGTGCCAGCAGTCGGACTAGCGGGAGGGAGACCCAGTACTTC.

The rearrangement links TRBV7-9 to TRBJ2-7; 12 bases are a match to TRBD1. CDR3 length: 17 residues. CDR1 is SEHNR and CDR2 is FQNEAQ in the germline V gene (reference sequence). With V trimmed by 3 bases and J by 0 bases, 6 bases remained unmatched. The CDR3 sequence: CASSFPGTGGTSYEQYF. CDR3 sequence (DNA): TGTGCCAGCAGCTTCCCAGGGACAGGGGGCACCTCCTACGAGCAGTACTTC.

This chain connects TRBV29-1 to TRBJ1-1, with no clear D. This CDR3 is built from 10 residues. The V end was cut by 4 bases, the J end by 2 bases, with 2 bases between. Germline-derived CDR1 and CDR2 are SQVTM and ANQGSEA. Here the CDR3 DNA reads TGCAGCGTTGGAAACACTGAAGCTTTCTTT. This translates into CSVGNTEAFF.

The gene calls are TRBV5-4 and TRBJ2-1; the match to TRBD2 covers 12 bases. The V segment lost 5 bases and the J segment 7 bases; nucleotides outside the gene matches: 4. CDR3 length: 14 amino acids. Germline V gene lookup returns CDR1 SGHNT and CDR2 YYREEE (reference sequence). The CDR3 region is CASSWTSGINEQFF. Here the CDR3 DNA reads TGTGCCAGCAGTTGGACTAGCGGGATAAATGAGCAGTTCTTC.

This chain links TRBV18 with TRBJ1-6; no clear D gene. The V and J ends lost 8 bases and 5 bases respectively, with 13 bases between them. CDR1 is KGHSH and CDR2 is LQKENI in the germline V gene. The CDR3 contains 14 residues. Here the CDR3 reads CASPVKLNNSPLHF. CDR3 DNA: TGTGCCAGCCCCGTTAAGCTAAATAATTCACCCCTCCACTTT.

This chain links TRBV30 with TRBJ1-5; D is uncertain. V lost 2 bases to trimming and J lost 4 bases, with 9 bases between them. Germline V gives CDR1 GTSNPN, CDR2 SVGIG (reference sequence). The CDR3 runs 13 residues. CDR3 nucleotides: TGTGCCTGGAGTCGACTCCTGAATCAGCCCCAGCATTTT. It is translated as CAWSRLLNQPQHF.

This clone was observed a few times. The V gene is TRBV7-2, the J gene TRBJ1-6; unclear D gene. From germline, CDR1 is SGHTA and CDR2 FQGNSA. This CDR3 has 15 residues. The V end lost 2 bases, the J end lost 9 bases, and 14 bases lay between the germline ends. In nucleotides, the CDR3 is TGTGCCAGCAGCTTATATGGAGGGCCTAGTTCACCCCTCCACTTT. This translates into CASSLYGGPSSPLHF.

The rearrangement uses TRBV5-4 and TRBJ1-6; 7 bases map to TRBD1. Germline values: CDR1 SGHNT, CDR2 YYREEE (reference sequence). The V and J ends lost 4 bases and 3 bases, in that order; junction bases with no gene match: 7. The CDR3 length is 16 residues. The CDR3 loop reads CASSPDGTVYNSPLHF. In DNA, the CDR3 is TGTGCCAGCAGCCCGGACGGGACAGTCTATAATTCACCCCTCCACTTT.

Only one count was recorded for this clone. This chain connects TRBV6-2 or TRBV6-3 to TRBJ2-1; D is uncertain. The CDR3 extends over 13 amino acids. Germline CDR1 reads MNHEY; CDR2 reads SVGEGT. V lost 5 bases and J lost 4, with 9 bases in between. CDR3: CASSQLMYNEQFF. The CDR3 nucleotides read TGTGCCAGCAGTCAATTAATGTACAATGAGCAGTTCTTC.

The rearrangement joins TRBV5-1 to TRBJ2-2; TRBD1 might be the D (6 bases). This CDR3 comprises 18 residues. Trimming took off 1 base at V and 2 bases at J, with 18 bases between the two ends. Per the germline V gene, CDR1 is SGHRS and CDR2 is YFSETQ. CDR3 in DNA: TGCGCCAGCAGCTTGTTGTTATGGGACAAGATAAACACCGGGGAGCTGTTTTTT. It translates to CASSLLLWDKINTGELFF.

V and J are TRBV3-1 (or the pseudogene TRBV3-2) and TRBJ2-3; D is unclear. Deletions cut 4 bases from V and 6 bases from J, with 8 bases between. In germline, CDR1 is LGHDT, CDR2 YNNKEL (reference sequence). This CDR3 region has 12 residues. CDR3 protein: CASSPSADTQYF. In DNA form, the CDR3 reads TGTGCCAGCAGCCCATCAGCTGATACGCAGTATTTT.

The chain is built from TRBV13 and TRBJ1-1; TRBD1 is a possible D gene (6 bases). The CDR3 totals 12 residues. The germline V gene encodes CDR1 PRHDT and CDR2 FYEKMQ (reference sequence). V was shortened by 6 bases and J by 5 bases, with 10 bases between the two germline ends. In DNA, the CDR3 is TGTGCCAGCAGACAGGGTGGAACTGAAGCTTTCTTT. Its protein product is CASRQGGTEAFF.

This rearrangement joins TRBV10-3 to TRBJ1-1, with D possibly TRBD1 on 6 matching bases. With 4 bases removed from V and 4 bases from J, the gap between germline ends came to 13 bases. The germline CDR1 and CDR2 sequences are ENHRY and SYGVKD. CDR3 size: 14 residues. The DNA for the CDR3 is TGTGCCATCAGTGCAGGGGTAGAAGGCACTGAAGCTTTCTTT. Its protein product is CAISAGVEGTEAFF.

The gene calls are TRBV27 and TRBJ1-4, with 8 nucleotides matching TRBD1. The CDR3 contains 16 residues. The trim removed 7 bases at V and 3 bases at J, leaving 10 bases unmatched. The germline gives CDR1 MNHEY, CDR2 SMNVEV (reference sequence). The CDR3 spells CASTRDRYSANEKLFF. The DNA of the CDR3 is TGTGCCAGCACCCGGGACAGGTACTCGGCTAATGAAAAACTGTTTTTT.

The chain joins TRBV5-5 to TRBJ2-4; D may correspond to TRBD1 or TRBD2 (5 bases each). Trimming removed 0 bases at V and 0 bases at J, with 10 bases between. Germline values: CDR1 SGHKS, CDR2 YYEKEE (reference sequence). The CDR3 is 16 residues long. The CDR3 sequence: CASSLVMGEAKNIQYF. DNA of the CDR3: TGTGCCAGCAGCTTGGTGATGGGGGAAGCCAAAAACATTCAGTACTTC.

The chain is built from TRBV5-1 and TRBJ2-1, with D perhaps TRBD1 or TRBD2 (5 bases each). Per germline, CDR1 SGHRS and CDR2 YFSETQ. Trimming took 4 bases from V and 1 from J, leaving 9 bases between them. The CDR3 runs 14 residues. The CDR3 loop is CASSPGPSYNEQFF. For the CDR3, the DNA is TGCGCCAGCAGCCCGGGACCATCCTACAATGAGCAGTTCTTC. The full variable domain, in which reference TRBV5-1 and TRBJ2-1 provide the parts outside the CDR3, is KAGVTQTPRYLIKTRGQQVTLSCSPISGHRSVSWYQQTPGQGLQFLFEYFSETQRNKGNFPGRFSGRQFSNSRSEMNVSTLELGDSALYLCASSPGPSYNEQFFGPGTRLTVL.